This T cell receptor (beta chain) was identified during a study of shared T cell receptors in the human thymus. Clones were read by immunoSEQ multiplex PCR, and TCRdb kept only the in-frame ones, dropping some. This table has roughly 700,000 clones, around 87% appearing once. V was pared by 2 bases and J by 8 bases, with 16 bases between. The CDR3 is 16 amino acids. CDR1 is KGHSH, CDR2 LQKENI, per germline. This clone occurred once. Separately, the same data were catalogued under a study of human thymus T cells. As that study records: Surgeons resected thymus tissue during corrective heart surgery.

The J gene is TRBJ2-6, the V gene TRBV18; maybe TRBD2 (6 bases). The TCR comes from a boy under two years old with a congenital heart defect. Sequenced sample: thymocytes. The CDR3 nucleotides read TGTGCCAGCTCACCAAGTAGCGGAGGGAACCCCAACGTCCTGACTTTC. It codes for CASSPSSGGNPNVLTF.